This TCR beta chain was identified in a study of CD8 T cells in ankylosing spondylitis. Per the germline V gene, CDR1 is MGHDK and CDR2 is SYGVNS. The CDR3 has 13 residues. V was trimmed by 6 bases and J by 6 bases, leaving 12 bases between them. As for this clonotype: Its target is not known.

Findings and limits, study-wide: There was a TCR beta motif, made of several highly homologous variants, that appeared characteristic of ankylosing spondylitis blood.

TCRdb reanalysed the 5' RACE reads using MiXCR and keeps one entry per CDR3 protein. Among more than 250,000 distinct CDR3 sequences, roughly 8% were seen once, and the ten largest hold roughly 15%. Material for sequencing was blood, either unsorted or a sorted T cell fraction (not recorded which). The TCR originated in a male donor with ankylosing spondylitis. The chain combines TRBV25-1 with TRBJ2-1; the D is unclear. DNA for the CDR3: TGTGCCAGCAGGGCCCCGCACAGCAATGAGCAGTTCTTC. Amino acid sequence: CASRAPHSNEQFF. Full variable domain (outside the CDR3, taken from reference TRBV25-1 and TRBJ2-1): EADIYQTPRYLVIGTGKKITLECSQTMGHDKMYWYQQDPGMELHLIHYSYGVNSTEKGDLSSESTVSRIRTEHFPLTLESARPSHTSQYLCASRAPHSNEQFFGPGTRLTVL.